These 24 T cell receptor beta chains came from one sample sequenced in a study of cytomegalovirus exposure and HLA in healthy donors. Vbeta (60) and Jbeta (13) primers were used in the PCR. Profiling relied on immunoSEQ multiplex PCR, and the TCRdb table lists in-frame clones only, not all of them. The profile shows some 120,000 clones, approximately 80% of them singletons. Source material: PBMCs. Receptor source: a man between 50 and 59 years old in good health and CMV-seronegative.

The J gene is TRBJ2-4, the V gene TRBV27, with a possible D match to TRBD2 (5 bases). Germline V gene lookup returns CDR1 MNHEY and CDR2 SMNVEV (reference sequence). This CDR3 has 15 amino acids. Trimming pared 3 bases from V and 5 bases from J, leaving 14 bases between. Here the CDR3 DNA reads TGTGCCAGCAGTTTCGGCGGGCTGGGCCAAAACATTCAGTACTTC. This codes for CASSFGGLGQNIQYF.

This clone appeared a single time. The gene calls are TRBV25-1 and TRBJ2-7, with 13 nucleotides matching TRBD2. V was clipped by 4 bases and J by 3 bases; unmatched bases: 3. The CDR3 consists of 15 residues. Germline loops: CDR1 MGHDK, CDR2 SYGVNS. CDR3 protein: CASSAGLAGVYEQYF. CDR3 DNA: TGTGCCAGCAGTGCCGGACTAGCGGGAGTCTACGAGCAGTACTTC.

This CDR3 reads CASSLAANSYEQYF. CDR3 coding DNA: TGCGCCAGCAGCTTGGCTGCTAACTCCTACGAGCAGTACTTC. This chain joins TRBV5-1 and TRBJ2-7; D not certain. V was shortened by 0 bases and J by 0 bases, with 7 bases between the two germline ends. There are 14 residues in the CDR3. Germline CDR1 and CDR2: SGHRS and YFSETQ.

This chain connects TRBV7-8 to TRBJ2-5, with 7 bases identical to TRBD1. The CDR3 sequence is 14 residues long. J lost 5 bases, V lost 1 base, and 4 bases had no gene match. From germline, CDR1 is SGHVS and CDR2 FQNEAQ. The CDR3 DNA reads TGTGCCAGCAGCTTAGAACAGGGGTTCGAGACCCAGTACTTC. Translated: CASSLEQGFETQYF.

The J gene is TRBJ1-4, the V gene TRBV12-5; no reliable D call. Trimming cost V 2 bases and J 8 bases, with 15 bases left between them. Germline CDR1 reads LGHNT; CDR2 reads FRNRAP. The CDR3 is 15 residues long. The CDR3 bases are TGTGCTAGTGGTTTGAGCGTCCGGGGAGGGGAAAAACTGTTTTTT. It encodes CASGLSVRGGEKLFF.

This clone was picked up one time. The chain employs TRBV7-2 and TRBJ1-4; 9 bases line up with TRBD1. The J segment lost 5 bases and the V segment lost 4 bases, leaving 2 bases of the junction unmatched. The CDR3 loop spans 14 amino acids. Germline loops: CDR1 SGHTA, CDR2 FQGNSA. CDR3 protein: CASSYGTGNEKLFF. The CDR3, as DNA: TGTGCCAGCAGCTACGGGACAGGGAATGAAAAACTGTTTTTT.

V usage is TRBV7-2 and J usage is TRBJ2-2; 7 bases match TRBD1. CDR1 SGHTA and CDR2 FQGNSA come from the germline V gene. Trimming took 2 bases from V and 6 from J; bases not matched to a gene: 3. The CDR3 length is 14 residues. CDR3 protein: CASSLRGQPGELFF. The CDR3 region has the DNA TGTGCCAGCAGCTTAAGGGGACAGCCCGGGGAGCTGTTTTTT.

This clone has a single count. The conserved closing phenylalanine or tryptophan is absent in this CDR3, likely reflecting a read error. Because the CDR3's place on the DNA is in doubt, the DNA is left out and the CDR3 is given as listed by TCRdb. The chain uses TRBV30 and TRBJ1-2. The CDR3 comprises 11 residues, both ends counted. In germline, CDR1 is GTSNPN, CDR2 SVGIG (reference sequence). The CDR3 protein is CAWSEGGTIKP.

The chain is built from TRBV25-1 and TRBJ1-1, with 8 bases aligning to TRBD1. Germline trimming cut 5 bases from V and 7 bases from J; bases unmatched to any gene: 15. CDR3 length: 16 residues. Per germline, CDR1 MGHDK and CDR2 SYGVNS. The CDR3 coding sequence is TGTGCCAGCAGTCCTACAAAGGGGACAGGAGACAATGAAGCTTTCTTT. It specifies CASSPTKGTGDNEAFF.

This clone appeared a few times. V and J are TRBV28 and TRBJ1-4, with a weak D call TRBD1 (5 bases). The CDR3 has 15 amino acids. The V and J ends lost 8 bases and 2 bases respectively, with 15 bases between them. CDR1 MDHEN and CDR2 SYDVKM come from the germline V gene. CDR3 region: CASGGNIATNEKLFF. Written as DNA, the CDR3 is TGTGCCAGCGGGGGGAACATAGCCACTAATGAAAAACTGTTTTTT.

The V gene is TRBV4-1, the J gene TRBJ1-2, with 10 bases aligning to TRBD1. Germline loops: CDR1 MGHRA, CDR2 YSYEKL. V lost 3 bases to trimming and J lost 4 bases; unmatched junction nucleotides: 5. This CDR3 region has 15 residues. As DNA, the CDR3 is TGCGCCAGCAGCCAGGGCGGGACAGGGGTCTATGGCTACACCTTC. It yields the protein CASSQGGTGVYGYTF.

Only one count was recorded for this clone. The chain is built from TRBV5-1 and TRBJ2-3, with D perhaps matching TRBD1 (5 bases). The length of the CDR3 is 17 residues. Trimming took off 4 bases at V and 5 bases at J, with 23 bases between the two ends. The germline gives CDR1 SGHRS, CDR2 YFSETQ. The CDR3 DNA is TGCGCCAGCAGCCAGAAGGTACAGGTCCGGTTCATAGATACGCAGTATTTT. This codes for CASSQKVQVRFIDTQYF.

The chain has TRBV6-5 and TRBJ1-1, with 7 nucleotides matching TRBD1. The CDR3 is 15 amino acids. The junction had 6 bases not matched to a gene; V was cut back by 0 bases and J by 5 bases. The germline V gene has CDR1 MNHEY and CDR2 SVGAGI. In DNA form, the CDR3 reads TGTGCCAGCAGTTACTCGACAGGGCGGGGTACTGAAGCTTTCTTT. This codes for CASSYSTGRGTEAFF.

V usage is TRBV19 and J usage is TRBJ1-4; D not certain. The germline V gene encodes CDR1 LNHDA and CDR2 SQIVND (reference sequence). The ends were cut back, 6 bases at V and 0 bases at J, with 11 bases in the middle. The CDR3 is made up of 15 amino acids. The CDR3 nucleotides read TGTGCCAGTAGACCGGCGAGGGCAACTAATGAAAAACTGTTTTTT. This encodes CASRPARATNEKLFF.

This chain joins TRBV19 and TRBJ1-6; a possible D gene is TRBD1 (6 bases). CDR1 and CDR2 (germline): LNHDA, SQIVND (reference sequence). Trimming left V 10 bases short and J 10 bases short, with 14 bases between. There are 12 residues in the CDR3. The CDR3 bases are TGTGCCACTACAGGGTACGGCTCACCCCTCCACTTT. Amino acids: CATTGYGSPLHF.

CDR3 in amino acids: CASSLETTSYNEQFF. CDR3 nucleotide sequence: TGTGCCAGCAGCTTAGAAACAACCTCCTACAATGAGCAGTTCTTC. The rearrangement links TRBV7-9 to TRBJ2-1; D remains unclear. The CDR3 is 15 residues long. CDR1 is SEHNR, CDR2 FQNEAQ, per germline (reference sequence). Trimming removed 1 base at V and 0 bases at J, with 7 bases between.

This sequence joins TRBV28 and TRBJ2-3; D might be TRBD1 (5 bases). The CDR3 is made up of 11 amino acids. Trimming shortened V by 9 bases and J by 8 bases, and 12 bases separated the two germline ends. Looked up from germline, CDR1 is MDHEN and CDR2 is SYDVKM. CDR3 sequence reads: CASRGHPTQYF. The CDR3 bases are TGTGCCAGTAGAGGACATCCTACGCAGTATTTT.

CDR3 sequence: CASSRDRGGTGELFF. DNA of the CDR3: TGTGCCAGCAGCCGAGACAGGGGCGGAACCGGGGAGCTGTTTTTT. This chain joins TRBV7-2 and TRBJ2-2; 8 nucleotides align to TRBD1. The CDR3 covers 15 residues. J gave up 5 bases and V 5 bases, and 7 bases lay outside the gene matches. Germline V gene sequence: CDR1 SGHTA, CDR2 FQGNSA.

This rearrangement joins TRBV5-4 to TRBJ2-1; no definite D call. CDR3 length: 13 amino acids. Germline values: CDR1 SGHNT, CDR2 YYREEE (reference sequence). V lost 5 bases and J 8 bases, leaving 14 bases between the germline ends. The CDR3 nucleotides read TGTGCCAGCAGTTTCGGGTCAACGGATGAGCAGTTCTTC. Its protein product is CASSFGSTDEQFF.

There are a few counts of this clone. The chain couples TRBV6-6 to TRBJ1-2; weak D call: TRBD1 (5 bases). This CDR3 region has 14 residues. The V gene's germline CDR1 is MNHNY and CDR2 SVGAGI (reference sequence). Trimming removed 6 bases from V and 4 bases from J, with 15 bases in between. CDR3 protein: CASSQTDGGYGYTF. CDR3 in DNA: TGTGCCAGCAGCCAGACGGACGGGGGCTATGGCTACACCTTC.

The chain uses TRBV7-9 and TRBJ2-2; a possible D gene is TRBD2 (6 bases). This CDR3 comprises 15 residues. Germline lookup yields CDR1 SEHNR and CDR2 FQNEAQ (reference sequence). Trimming removed 4 bases from V and 7 bases from J, with 16 bases in between. CDR3 in amino acids: CASSSEEVRGGELFF. CDR3 sequence (DNA): TGTGCCAGCAGCTCAGAGGAAGTGCGGGGCGGGGAGCTGTTTTTT.

This chain connects TRBV7-3 to TRBJ1-1; the D is unclear. CDR1 is SGHTA, CDR2 FQGTGA, per germline. The CDR3 consists of 14 residues. V shed 5 bases and J shed 5 bases, with 15 bases lying between them. This CDR3 is CASSPGGRGTEAFF. In DNA, the CDR3 is TGTGCCAGCAGCCCAGGAGGTCGTGGGACTGAAGCTTTCTTT.

This clone was detected a few times. This sequence joins TRBV6-5 and TRBJ2-7, with 9 bases fitting TRBD1. Germline lookup yields CDR1 MNHEY and CDR2 SVGAGI. This CDR3 spans 16 amino acids. J lost 2 bases, V lost 2 bases, and 7 bases had no gene match. The CDR3 DNA follows: TGTGCCAGCAGTTACGAATTACAGGGGGCCACCTACGAGCAGTACTTC. Protein sequence: CASSYELQGATYEQYF.

This clone was counted only a few times. The chain has TRBV5-5 and TRBJ2-1; no firm D call. Trimming removed 7 bases from V and 8 bases from J, with 10 bases in between. CDR1 is SGHKS and CDR2 is YYEKEE in the germline V gene (reference sequence). This CDR3 spans 11 amino acids. The CDR3: CASLSFDEQFF. The CDR3 nucleotides are TGTGCCAGCCTGAGTTTCGATGAGCAGTTCTTC.